These 5 T cell receptor beta chains share one sample of origin, sequenced in a study of blood T cell repertoires in COVID-19. Data came from immunoSEQ multiplex PCR; TCRdb stores just in-frame clones and leaves some out. The table includes about 190,000 clones, around four fifths detected once. The sample consisted of peripheral blood. These receptors were obtained from a woman between 40 and 55 years old with acute or convalescent COVID-19.

This chain joins TRBV18 and TRBJ2-3; 7 bases match TRBD2. Losses at the gene ends were 3 bases for V and 0 bases for J; bases not matched to a gene: 12. This CDR3 is built from 18 residues. Germline CDR1 and CDR2: KGHSH and LQKENI. The CDR3 DNA reads TGTGCCAGCTCACCGGGGAGCGGGGCCGCTACTAGCACAGATACGCAGTATTTT. Its translation: CASSPGSGAATSTDTQYF. The full variable domain, with the rest looked up from reference TRBV18 and TRBJ2-3, is NAGVMQNPRHLVRRRGQEARLRCSPMKGHSHVYWYRQLPEEGLKFMVYLQKENIIDESGMPKERFSAEFPKEGPSILRIQQVVRGDSAAYFCASSPGSGAATSTDTQYFGPGTRLTVL.

This clone was seen only once. The chain couples TRBV7-9 to TRBJ1-1, with 8 nucleotides matching TRBD1. CDR1 SEHNR and CDR2 FQNEAQ come from the germline V gene (reference sequence). V shed 5 bases and J 5 bases; nucleotides not matched to a gene: 7. The CDR3 length is 14 residues. CDR3 region: CASSKGQATTEAFF. The CDR3 DNA follows: TGTGCCAGCAGCAAGGGACAGGCGACTACTGAAGCTTTCTTT.

This chain links TRBV27 with TRBJ1-1; a weak D match, TRBD1 (5 bases). The CDR3 extends over 14 amino acids. Trimming stripped 4 bases from V and 4 bases from J, with 13 bases between. Per germline, CDR1 MNHEY and CDR2 SMNVEV (reference sequence). DNA of the CDR3: TGTGCCAGCAGTTCCCCGGGGGGGGGCACTGAAGCTTTCTTT. Translating gives CASSSPGGGTEAFF.

The chain is built from TRBV7-9 and TRBJ2-7; 7 nucleotides line up with TRBD1. This CDR3 region has 14 residues. J was trimmed by 3 bases and V by 4 bases; bases with no gene match: 6. Germline values: CDR1 SEHNR, CDR2 FQNEAQ (reference sequence). The CDR3 reads CASSSRGGSYEQYF. The CDR3 DNA sequence: TGTGCCAGCAGCTCAAGAGGGGGCAGCTACGAGCAGTACTTC.

The chain combines TRBV28 with TRBJ1-5; D is possibly TRBD1 (5 bases). The CDR3 has 12 residues. The germline CDR1 and CDR2 sequences are MDHEN and SYDVKM. V was clipped by 6 bases and J by 8 bases, with 11 bases between them. CDR3 DNA sequence: TGTGCCAGCAGCCTAGGGGAAAAGCCCCAGCATTTT. Amino acid sequence: CASSLGEKPQHF.